A single sample is the source of the 4 T cell receptor beta chains below, sequenced in a study of blood T cell repertoires in COVID-19. The table came from immunoSEQ multiplex PCR; TCRdb's copy has only in-frame clones and leaves some out. The sample has tens of thousands of clones, over 75% seen once; the top ten hold 6.6%. Sequences were obtained from peripheral blood. All receptors come from a man aged 45-65 years with active COVID-19.

Points on this clone: Distinct nucleotide sequences in the sample also encode this CDR3. This chain uses TRBV27 with TRBJ2-5, with 13 bases matching TRBD2. This CDR3 is 17 amino acids long. J lost 4 bases, V lost 0 bases, and 5 bases had no gene match. CDR1 and CDR2 (germline): MNHEY, SMNVEV (reference sequence). Here the CDR3 DNA reads TGTGCCAGCAGTTTATCGCCAGGACTAGCGGGAGTAGAGACCCAGTACTTC. As protein: CASSLSPGLAGVETQYF.

V usage is TRBV3-1 (or the pseudogene TRBV3-2) and J usage is TRBJ2-7, with TRBD2 as a possible D gene (7 bases). Trimming removed 4 bases at V and 4 bases at J, with 14 bases between. Germline V lookup: CDR1 LGHDT, CDR2 YNNKEL (reference sequence). The CDR3 extends over 14 amino acids. CDR3 coding DNA: TGTGCCAGCAGCCCCTTAGGGGGGGGGTACGAGCAGTACTTC. Amino acid sequence: CASSPLGGGYEQYF.

This rearrangement joins TRBV6-5 to TRBJ1-1, with D possibly matching TRBD1 (5 bases). In germline, CDR1 is MNHEY, CDR2 SVGAGI. V lost 5 bases to trimming and J lost 2 bases, with 9 bases between them. CDR3 size: 13 residues. The CDR3 is CASSRTGNTEAFF. The CDR3, as DNA: TGTGCCAGCAGTCGAACAGGTAACACTGAAGCTTTCTTT.

The sample holds a few counts of this clone. The V and J genes are TRBV10-3 and TRBJ2-3, with 9 bases identical to TRBD2. V lost 0 bases, J lost 2 bases, and 9 bases stayed unmatched. Per the germline V gene, CDR1 is ENHRY and CDR2 is SYGVKD. The CDR3 covers 18 residues. The chain's CDR3 is CAISESQERGESTDTQYF. The CDR3 DNA sequence: TGTGCCATCAGTGAGTCTCAGGAGCGGGGGGAGTCCACAGATACGCAGTATTTT.